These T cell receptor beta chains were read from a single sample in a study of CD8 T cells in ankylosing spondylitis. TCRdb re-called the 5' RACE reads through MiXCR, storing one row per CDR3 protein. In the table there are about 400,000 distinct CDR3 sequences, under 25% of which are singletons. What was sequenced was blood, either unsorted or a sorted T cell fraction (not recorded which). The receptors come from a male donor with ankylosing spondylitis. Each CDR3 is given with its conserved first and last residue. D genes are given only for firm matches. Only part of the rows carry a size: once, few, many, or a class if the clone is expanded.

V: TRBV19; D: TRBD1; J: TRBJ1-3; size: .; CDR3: CASSSQGAYTIYF; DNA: TGTGCCAGTAGTAGCCAGGGGGCTTACACCATATATTTT
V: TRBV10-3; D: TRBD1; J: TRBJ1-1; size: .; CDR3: CAISRQGRNTEAFF; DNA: TGTGCCATCAGTCGACAGGGCCGGAACACTGAAGCTTTCTTT
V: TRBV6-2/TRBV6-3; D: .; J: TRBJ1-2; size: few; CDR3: CASSLQGSGYTF; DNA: TGTGCCAGCAGTTTACAGGGAAGCGGCTACACCTTC
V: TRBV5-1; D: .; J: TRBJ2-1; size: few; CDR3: CASSIGLDYNEQFF; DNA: TGCGCCAGCAGCATAGGACTGGACTACAATGAGCAGTTCTTC
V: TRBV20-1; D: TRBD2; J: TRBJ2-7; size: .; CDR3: CSASYTTSGVYEQYF; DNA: TGCAGTGCTAGTTATACCACTAGCGGGGTCTACGAGCAGTACTTC
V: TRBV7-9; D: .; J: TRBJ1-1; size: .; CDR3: CASSPGRTVNTEAFF; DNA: TGTGCCAGCAGCCCAGGCCGGACGGTAAACACTGAAGCTTTCTTT
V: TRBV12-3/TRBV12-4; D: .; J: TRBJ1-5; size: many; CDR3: CASSPDRLGNQPQHF; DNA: TGTGCCAGCAGCCCCGACAGGCTGGGCAATCAGCCCCAGCATTTT
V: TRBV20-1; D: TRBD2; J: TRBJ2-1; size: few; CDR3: CSARDQASGRDGFF; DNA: TGCAGTGCTAGAGATCAGGCTAGCGGGAGGGATGGGTTCTTC
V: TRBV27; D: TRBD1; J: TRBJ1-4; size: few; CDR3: CASSQSHRGTNEKLFF; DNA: TGTGCCAGCAGTCAGAGCCACAGGGGTACTAATGAAAAACTGTTTTTT
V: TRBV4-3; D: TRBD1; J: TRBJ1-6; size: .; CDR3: CASSHLGTEYNSPLHF; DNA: TGCGCCAGCAGCCATCTTGGGACAGAGTATAATTCACCCCTCCACTTT
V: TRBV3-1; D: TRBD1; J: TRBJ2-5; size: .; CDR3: CASSHDRVGGTQYF; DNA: TGTGCCAGCAGCCACGACAGGGTCGGAGGGACCCAGTACTTC
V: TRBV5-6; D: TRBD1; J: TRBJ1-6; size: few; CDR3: CASSLGQGYNSPLHF; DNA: TGTGCCAGCAGCTTGGGACAGGGGTATAATTCACCCCTCCACTTT
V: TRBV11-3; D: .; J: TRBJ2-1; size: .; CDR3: CASSPFRRDNEQFF; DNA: TGTGCCAGCAGCCCCTTTAGACGCGACAATGAGCAGTTCTTC
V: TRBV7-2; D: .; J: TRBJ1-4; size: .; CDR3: CASSRTGPNEKLFF; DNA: TGTGCCAGCAGCCGCACGGGACCTAATGAAAAACTGTTTTTT
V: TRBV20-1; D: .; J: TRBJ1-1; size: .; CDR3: CSARGSTGSDTEAFF; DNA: TGCAGTGCTAGAGGTTCCACAGGGAGCGACACTGAAGCTTTCTTT
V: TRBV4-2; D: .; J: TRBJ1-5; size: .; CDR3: CASSQDPTAGSQPQHF; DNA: TGTGCCAGCAGCCAAGATCCGACGGCAGGGAGTCAGCCCCAGCATTTT
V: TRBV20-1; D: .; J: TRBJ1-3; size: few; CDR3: CSATGSGNTIYF; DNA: TGCAGTGCTACCGGGAGTGGAAACACCATATATTTT
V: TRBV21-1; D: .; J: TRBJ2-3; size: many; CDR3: CASRETGRFTDTQYF; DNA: TGTGCCAGCAGGGAAACAGGGAGGTTTACAGATACGCAGTATTTT
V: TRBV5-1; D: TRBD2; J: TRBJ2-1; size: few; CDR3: CASSLSGLELNEQFF; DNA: TGCGCCAGCAGCTTATCGGGACTAGAACTGAATGAGCAGTTCTTC
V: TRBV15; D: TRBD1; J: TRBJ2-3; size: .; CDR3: CATNDRGTDTQYF; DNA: TGTGCCACAAACGACAGGGGCACAGATACGCAGTATTTT
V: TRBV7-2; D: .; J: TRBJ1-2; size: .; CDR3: CASSFTGSRGYTF; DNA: TGTGCCAGCAGCTTTACAGGGTCGAGAGGCTACACCTTC
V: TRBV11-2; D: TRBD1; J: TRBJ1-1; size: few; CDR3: CASSSDRGRTEAFF; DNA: TGTGCCAGCAGCTCAGACAGGGGGCGGACTGAAGCTTTCTTT
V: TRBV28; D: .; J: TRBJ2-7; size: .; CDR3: CASSSGPVQYF; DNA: TGTGCCAGCAGCTCTGGGCCCGTGCAGTACTTC
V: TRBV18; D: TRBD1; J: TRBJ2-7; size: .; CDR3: CASSPDRVYEQYF; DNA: TGTGCCAGCTCACCGGACAGGGTTTACGAGCAGTACTTC
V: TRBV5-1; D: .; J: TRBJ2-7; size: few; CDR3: CASTAYPRTQYGEQYF; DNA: TGCGCCAGCACCGCCTATCCCCGGACGCAATACGGCGAGCAGTACTTC
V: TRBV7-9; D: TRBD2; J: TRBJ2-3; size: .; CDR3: CASSLRGGATDTQYF; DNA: TGTGCCAGCAGCTTACGGGGGGGGGCGACAGATACGCAGTATTTT
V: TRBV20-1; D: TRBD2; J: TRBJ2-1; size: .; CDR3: CSARSGTLAANEQFF; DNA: TGCAGTGCTAGATCTGGAACCCTAGCGGCAAATGAGCAGTTCTTC
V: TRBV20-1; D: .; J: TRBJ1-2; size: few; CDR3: CSASSVPENYGYTF; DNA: TGCAGTGCTAGCAGTGTTCCCGAAAACTATGGCTACACCTTC
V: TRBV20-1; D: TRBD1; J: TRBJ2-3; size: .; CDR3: CSAKGTAEGTDTQYF; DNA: TGCAGTGCAAAGGGGACAGCGGAGGGCACAGATACGCAGTATTTT
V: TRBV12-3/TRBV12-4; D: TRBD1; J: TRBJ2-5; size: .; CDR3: CASTGGQGQETQYF; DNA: TGTGCCAGCACCGGCGGACAGGGACAAGAGACCCAGTACTTC
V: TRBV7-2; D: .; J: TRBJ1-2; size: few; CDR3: CASSLRTIRDYGYTF; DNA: TGTGCCAGCAGCTTGCGGACAATCAGGGACTATGGCTACACCTTC
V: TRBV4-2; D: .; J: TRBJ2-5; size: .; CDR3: CASSQGTQRTQYF; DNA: TGTGCCAGCAGCCAAGGGACACAACGGACCCAGTACTTC
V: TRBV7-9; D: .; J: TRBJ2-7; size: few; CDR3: CASSRAVDPYEQYF; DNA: TGTGCCAGCAGCCGAGCGGTGGACCCCTACGAGCAGTACTTC
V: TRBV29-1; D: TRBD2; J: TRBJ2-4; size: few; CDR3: CSVKSGSDIQYF; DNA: TGCAGCGTTAAAAGCGGGAGTGACATTCAGTACTTC
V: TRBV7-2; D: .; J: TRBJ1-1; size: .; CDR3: CASTGLPLEGEAFF; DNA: TGTGCCAGTACAGGGTTACCTCTGGAGGGTGAAGCTTTCTTT
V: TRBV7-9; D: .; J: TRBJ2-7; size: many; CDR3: CASSRTIQGTYEQYF; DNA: TGTGCCAGCAGCCGGACCATACAGGGAACCTACGAGCAGTACTTC
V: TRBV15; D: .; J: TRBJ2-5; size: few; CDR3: CATSSGDPGGETQYF; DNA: TGTGCCACCAGCAGTGGGGACCCCGGCGGGGAGACCCAGTACTTC